This T cell receptor beta chain was captured in a study of T cells in Graves' hyperthyroidism and ophthalmopathy. Broader study findings: In blood, most of the thyroid clonotypes expanded above 0.001 were also present.

From RNA transcripts, TCR beta CDR3 regions were amplified. First-round RT-PCR targeting the TCR CDR3 was performed with the HTBI primer set. Via MiXCR, TCRdb re-called the multiplex PCR reads, giving one row per CDR3 protein. The sample lists some 400,000 distinct CDR3 sequences, around 14% occurring once. PBMCs were obtained from 9 to 10 ml fresh peripheral blood. This clonotype was seen many times. Its antigen is currently unknown. Trimming cost V 3 bases and J 11 bases; bases outside gene matches: 6. Germline CDR1 reads KGHSH; CDR2 reads LQKENI. This CDR3 is 12 amino acids long. This TCR was sampled from a woman in her sixties with Graves' hyperthyroidism. Sequences were obtained from blood. V is TRBV18 and J is TRBJ1-2; 7 nucleotides match TRBD1. The CDR3 nucleotides are TGTGCCAGCTCACCGCAGGGACAGACGTACACCTTC. Protein: CASSPQGQTYTF.